This TCR beta chain was identified during a study of vaccination and CD4 T cells after COVID-19. For the study at large: A median of around 110 days (range 35 to 161) separated diagnosis from post-COVID sampling. Median time from second vaccine dose to sampling was 60 to 80 days (14 to 241).

This CDR3 has 18 residues. J was trimmed by 0 bases and V by 7 bases; bases with no gene match: 15. Germline V lookup: CDR1 LNHDA, CDR2 SQIVND (reference sequence). TCRdb itself ran the PCR reads through MiXCR, one entry per CDR3 protein. The data show approximately 20,000 distinct CDR3 sequences, over 45% seen once. Overall study results and limits: Convalescent patients were relatively few, and early post-infection timepoints were missing. Only after vaccination were a median roughly 86% of convalescents' reactive clones seen.

This clonotype occurred once. The antigen is unknown. The chain employs TRBV19 and TRBJ1-1, with 9 positions matching TRBD1. The clonotype comes from a human donor who had recovered from COVID-19. Sequenced here: CD4+ T cells from blood, sampled after SARS-CoV-2 vaccination. CDR3 DNA: TGTGCCAGTAACACCGGATGGACAGGGGATGCCTTGAACACTGAAGCTTTCTTT. Its protein product is CASNTGWTGDALNTEAFF.